The T cell receptor beta chain described here comes from a study of blood T cell repertoires in COVID-19 (dated by TCRdb to the early 2020s). For the study in its entirety: Samples from collaborators originated in the United States, Italy and Spain and spanned both the acute and convalescent phases of COVID-19. The prospective study material was composed of cDNA or gDNA derived from T cells, B-cell-depleted T cells, or PBMCs. Deeply sampled blood TCRbeta repertoires from subjects exposed to, actively infected with, or recovered from COVID-19 were included in the dataset. The repertoires were released in a freely available public database meant as a resource for research on the immune response to SARS-CoV-2. Samples were obtained from the ongoing ImmuneRACE study (first 160 participants) and from 950 to 1,500 subjects provided by 6 global collaborators. The sample metadata nearly always contained a de-identified subject ID, COVID-19 status, age in years and sex. Where HLA class I and class II types were available, the types were taken from metadata supplied by the sample provider, not from assay-based typing. Summary of the overall study and its limitations: Clinical and demographic metadata were provided uncurated, with the amount varying by source and participant.

Worth noting for this clone: Which antigen it targets is not known. No quality values exist for individual bases; no much larger clone is one base distant.

TCRbeta CDR3 regions were amplified from genomic DNA by means of the immunoSEQ Assay, a bias-controlled multiplex PCR. The authors processed their data as follows. Nucleated cell counts per sample were estimated from amplification of reference gene primers within the assay. To quantify the absolute abundance of each unique TCRbeta CDR3 rearrangement, sequence reads were collapsed and filtered. For each sample, productive Simpson clonality was calculated as the square root of Simpson's diversity index across productive rearrangements. TCRdb took over this immuneACCESS table, retaining in-frame rearrangements with V and J assigned. Such tables are incomplete; in checked studies, under half of the missing clones stem from an unresolved V gene, and the remainder is unexplained. V and J calls and clone size follow that table, whereas D and trimming were derived from the DNA. A total of over 200,000 clones appear in this sample, roughly 90% of them only once. Roughly 0.8% of the sample is taken by the ten largest.

CDR1 and CDR2 (LGHNA, YSLEER) derive from the germline V gene. Ends trimmed: V by 0 bases, J by 6 bases; bases unmatched to a gene: 8. From the cysteine through the phenylalanine, the CDR3 covers 16 amino acids. CDR3 DNA is the only sequence kept; it has 48 bases, read in frame from the first base. Each collaborating institution followed its own protocols to collect whole blood in K2EDTA tubes. For TCRbeta analysis, collaborators shipped samples in one of three forms: frozen whole blood, isolated PBMCs, or DNA extracted from either of those sample types. Sequenced: peripheral blood. This clonotype was sampled from a woman younger than 45 with acute or convalescent COVID-19. The chain is made from TRBV4-3 and TRBJ1-2; TRBD1 lines up with 9 middle nucleotides. In nucleotide form, the sequence is TGCGCCAGCAGCCAAGACCGGGGACAGGGAAGTGATGGCTACACCTTC. The resulting protein is CASSQDRGQGSDGYTF.